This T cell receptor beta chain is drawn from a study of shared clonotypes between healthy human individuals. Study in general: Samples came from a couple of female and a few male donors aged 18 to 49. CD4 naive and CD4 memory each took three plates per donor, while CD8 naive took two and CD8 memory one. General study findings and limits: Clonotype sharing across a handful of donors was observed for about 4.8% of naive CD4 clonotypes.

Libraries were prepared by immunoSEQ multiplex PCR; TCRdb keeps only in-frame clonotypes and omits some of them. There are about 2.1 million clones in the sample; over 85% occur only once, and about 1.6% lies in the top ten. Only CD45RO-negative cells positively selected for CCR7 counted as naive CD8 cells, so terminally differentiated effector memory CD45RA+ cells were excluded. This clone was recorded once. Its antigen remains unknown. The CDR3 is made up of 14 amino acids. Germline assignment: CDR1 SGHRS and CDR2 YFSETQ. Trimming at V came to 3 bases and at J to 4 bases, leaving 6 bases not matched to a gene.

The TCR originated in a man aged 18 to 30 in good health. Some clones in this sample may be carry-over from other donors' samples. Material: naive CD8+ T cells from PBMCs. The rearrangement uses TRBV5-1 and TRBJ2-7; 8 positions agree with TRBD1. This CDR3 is CASSSPDRGYEQYF. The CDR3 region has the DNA TGCGCCAGCAGCTCACCCGACAGGGGTTACGAGCAGTACTTC.